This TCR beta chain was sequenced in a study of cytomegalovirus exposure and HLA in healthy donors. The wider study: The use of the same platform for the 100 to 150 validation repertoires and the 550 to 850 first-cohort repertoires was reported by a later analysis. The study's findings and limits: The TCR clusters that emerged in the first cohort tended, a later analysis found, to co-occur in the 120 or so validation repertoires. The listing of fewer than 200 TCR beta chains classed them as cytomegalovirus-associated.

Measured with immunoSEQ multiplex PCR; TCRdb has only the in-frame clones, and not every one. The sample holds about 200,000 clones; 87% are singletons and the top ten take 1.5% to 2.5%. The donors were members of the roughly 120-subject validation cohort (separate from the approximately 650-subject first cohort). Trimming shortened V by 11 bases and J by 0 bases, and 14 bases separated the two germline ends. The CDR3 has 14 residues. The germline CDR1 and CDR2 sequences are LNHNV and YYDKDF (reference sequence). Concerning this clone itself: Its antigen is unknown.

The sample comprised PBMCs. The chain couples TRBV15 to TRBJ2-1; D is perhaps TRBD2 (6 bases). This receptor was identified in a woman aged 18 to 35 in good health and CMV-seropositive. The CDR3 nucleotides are TGTGCCGCGGTTAGCGGAGCCTCCTACAATGAGCAGTTCTTC. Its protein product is CAAVSGASYNEQFF.